The next 24 T cell receptor beta chains were all read from a single sample in a study of identical twins. TCRdb reanalysed the 5' RACE reads using MiXCR and keeps one entry per CDR3 protein. The table has about 210,000 distinct CDR3 sequences, 9.4% seen once; the top ten hold over 4.5%. The sample comprised memory (CD45RO+) T cells sorted from blood. These TCRs come from a woman under 30 in good health.

This chain links TRBV18 with TRBJ1-1, with unresolved D. This CDR3 is built from 14 residues. Germline assignment: CDR1 KGHSH and CDR2 LQKENI. V shed 3 bases and J shed 4 bases, with 12 bases lying between them. The CDR3 is CASSPQSGGTEAFF. CDR3 nucleotide sequence: TGTGCCAGCTCACCTCAATCGGGTGGCACTGAAGCTTTCTTT.

This clonotype was recorded a few times. V usage is TRBV6-1 and J usage is TRBJ2-6; unclear D gene. Trimming cost V 3 bases and J 1 base, with 7 bases left between them. Germline CDR1 MNHNS, CDR2 SASEGT. This CDR3 is 15 amino acids long. This CDR3 is CASSDRFSGANVLTF. The CDR3 DNA reads TGTGCCAGCAGTGACCGTTTTTCTGGGGCCAACGTCCTGACTTTC.

The chain links TRBV20-1 to TRBJ2-1, with 7 bases lining up with TRBD2. V lost 1 base, J lost 4 bases, and 7 bases stayed unmatched. Germline V gene lookup returns CDR1 DFQATT and CDR2 SNEGSKA (reference sequence). The CDR3 contains 15 residues. The CDR3 is CSARGLGGRYNEQFF. CDR3 sequence (DNA): TGCAGTGCTAGAGGCCTGGGGGGGAGGTACAATGAGCAGTTCTTC.

The V call is TRBV7-2, the J call TRBJ2-2; 16 nucleotides agree with TRBD2. After removal of 0 bases from V and 4 bases from J, the junction contained 8 bases not matched to a gene. CDR3 length equals 20 residues. CDR1 and CDR2 from the germline V gene are SGHTA and FQGNSA. CDR3 sequence reads: CASSLAPGLAGGPGTGELFF. CDR3 nucleotide sequence: TGTGCCAGCAGCTTAGCGCCGGGACTAGCGGGGGGGCCCGGCACCGGGGAGCTGTTTTTT.

The genes are TRBV7-9 and TRBJ1-3; TRBD1 might be the D (5 bases). Germline V CDR1 and CDR2: SEHNR, FQNEAQ (reference sequence). The CDR3 covers 16 residues. The V end lost 5 bases, the J end lost 1 base, and 15 bases lay between the germline ends. CDR3 bases: TGTGCCAGCAGCCCCTTCCAGGGTCTTTCTGGAAACACCATATATTTT. It encodes CASSPFQGLSGNTIYF.

In this sample, this clonotype turned up a few times. CDR3 amino acids: CASSLVDEQFF. The CDR3 DNA follows: TGTGCCAGCAGCTTAGTTGATGAGCAGTTCTTC. The chain combines TRBV7-2 with TRBJ2-1; D is uncertain. CDR1 SGHTA and CDR2 FQGNSA come from the germline V gene. Trimming removed 1 base from V and 8 bases from J, with 3 bases in between. The CDR3 length is 11 residues.

This clonotype has just a few counts. The chain combines TRBV4-1 with TRBJ2-3; D not resolved. The length of the CDR3 is 16 residues. Germline CDR1 and CDR2: MGHRA and YSYEKL. V lost 3 bases to trimming and J lost 2 bases, with 15 bases between them. CDR3 DNA: TGCGCCAGCAGCCACTCTGCGGATCCACACACAGATACGCAGTATTTT. Its translation: CASSHSADPHTDTQYF.

The chain joins TRBV29-1 to TRBJ2-1; D is ambiguous. Germline V lookup: CDR1 SQVTM, CDR2 ANQGSEA. V was shortened by 1 base and J by 10 bases, with 11 bases between the two germline ends. This CDR3 has 12 amino acids. The CDR3 loop is CSVEGNRREQFF. In DNA form, the CDR3 reads TGCAGCGTTGAAGGGAATCGGCGCGAGCAGTTCTTC.

The V gene is TRBV20-1, the J gene TRBJ2-7; either TRBD1 or TRBD2 may supply D (5 bases each). The CDR3 is 13 residues long. V was shortened by 2 bases and J by 6 bases, with 14 bases between the two germline ends. CDR1 DFQATT and CDR2 SNEGSKA come from the germline V gene (reference sequence). For the CDR3, the DNA is TGCAGTGCTAGAAATTTAGAGGGACCCGAGCAGTACTTC. Protein sequence: CSARNLEGPEQYF.

This clonotype was counted many times. The chain uses TRBV12-3 or TRBV12-4 and TRBJ1-2, with D hard to call. There are 16 residues in the CDR3. Between the trimmed V and J ends, which lost 3 bases and 8 bases, there was a span of 22 bases. CDR3 in DNA: TGTGCCAGCAGTTTCCGATCATCGAGGGAAAATAGGGGCTACACCTTC. It is translated as CASSFRSSRENRGYTF.

This clonotype was picked up a small number of times. CDR3 nucleotide sequence: TGTGCCATCAGCGGGACTAGCGGAGACAATGAGCAGTTCTTC. It encodes CAISGTSGDNEQFF. The chain employs TRBV10-3 and TRBJ2-1; 11 bases agree with TRBD2. The V gene's germline CDR1 is ENHRY and CDR2 SYGVKD. V trimming: 6 bases; J trimming: 5 bases; junction bases outside the gene matches: 3. The CDR3 has 14 amino acids.

This clonotype has a count of ten or more. The chain recombines TRBV27 with TRBJ2-2; TRBD1 is a possible D gene (7 bases). CDR3 length: 16 amino acids. CDR1 is MNHEY, CDR2 SMNVEV, per germline (reference sequence). Trimming pared 5 bases from V and 0 bases from J, leaving 13 bases between. CDR3: CASSRQGGANTGELFF. The DNA for the CDR3 is TGTGCCAGCAGTCGCCAGGGGGGTGCGAACACCGGGGAGCTGTTTTTT.

The table lists this clonotype with a few counts. DNA for the CDR3: TGTGCCAGCAACCGGTTGGGGGGAACCGGGGAGCTGTTTTTT. This codes for CASNRLGGTGELFF. The chain links TRBV2 to TRBJ2-2, with D tentatively TRBD2 (6 bases). V lost 7 bases and J lost 5, with 14 bases in between. The CDR3 length is 14 residues. The germline gives CDR1 SNHLY, CDR2 FYNNEI.

This clonotype was seen a few times. The rearrangement links TRBV12-3 or TRBV12-4 to TRBJ1-1; D call uncertain. Between the trimmed V and J ends, which lost 6 bases and 2 bases, there was a span of 13 bases. This CDR3 comprises 14 residues. CDR3 in amino acids: CASSLSDGNTEAFF. CDR3 bases: TGTGCCAGCAGCCTGTCGGACGGCAACACTGAAGCTTTCTTT.

In its sample, this clonotype was seen many times. This rearrangement joins TRBV7-9 to TRBJ2-1, with 8 bases that match TRBD1. Unmatched junction bases numbered 1, after V lost 6 bases and J lost 9 bases. The CDR3 has 11 amino acids. CDR1 and CDR2 (germline): SEHNR, FQNEAQ (reference sequence). CDR3 residues: CASSGQGEQFF. CDR3 DNA sequence: TGTGCCAGCAGTGGACAGGGTGAGCAGTTCTTC.

This clonotype was counted at least ten times. The chain combines TRBV20-1 with TRBJ2-3; a possible D gene is TRBD2 (6 bases). CDR3 length: 13 residues. Trimming cost V 3 bases and J 5 bases, with 12 bases left between them. Germline assignment: CDR1 DFQATT and CDR2 SNEGSKA (reference sequence). CDR3 residues: CSARRRAGDTQYF. CDR3 bases: TGCAGTGCTAGGAGGAGGGCCGGAGATACGCAGTATTTT.

The gene calls are TRBV6-5 and TRBJ2-1; 8 bases map to TRBD2. The CDR3 length is 17 residues. Trimming at V came to 0 bases and at J to 1 base, leaving 5 bases not matched to a gene. Germline V CDR1 and CDR2: MNHEY, SVGAGI. CDR3 protein: CASSYSPGGTSYNEQFF. The CDR3 region has the DNA TGTGCCAGCAGTTACTCTCCGGGGGGGACGTCCTACAATGAGCAGTTCTTC.

As regards this clonotype: The junction shows a germline mismatch at one end, possibly a read error. CDR3 residues: CASSLMGTGNAEAFF. CDR3 DNA sequence: TGTGCCAGCAGCTTAATGGGGACAGGGAACGCTGAAGCTTTCTTT. This chain links TRBV7-8 with TRBJ1-1; 9 bases agree with TRBD1. The CDR3 is 15 residues long. Looked up from germline, CDR1 is SGHVS and CDR2 is FQNEAQ. Drawing the rest from reference TRBV7-8 and TRBJ1-1, the complete variable domain is GAGVSQSPRYKVAKRGQDVALRCDPISGHVSLFWYQQALGQGPEFLTYFQNEAQLDKSGLPSDRFFAERPEGSVSTLKIQRTQQEDSAVYLCASSLMGTGNAEAFFGQGTRLTVV.

The gene calls are TRBV7-2 and TRBJ2-7, with 12 bases identical to TRBD2. This CDR3 contains 14 residues. Germline V gene sequence: CDR1 SGHTA, CDR2 FQGNSA. Germline trimming cut 6 bases from V and 4 bases from J; bases unmatched to any gene: 4. CDR3 protein: CASRLAGGTYEQYF. The CDR3 DNA reads as TGTGCCAGCAGGCTAGCGGGAGGGACGTACGAGCAGTACTTC.

This clonotype has at least ten counts. CDR3 DNA: TGTGCCAGCAGTTTTGCAGTGAGCTACGAGCAGTACTTC. This gives the protein CASSFAVSYEQYF. J is TRBJ2-7 and V is TRBV6-5; D remains unclear. The CDR3 consists of 13 residues. Looked up from germline, CDR1 is MNHEY and CDR2 is SVGAGI. V was clipped by 4 bases and J by 3 bases, with 10 bases between them.

In its sample, this clonotype was seen a few times. Relative to the germline gene, one junction end is altered; a read error may explain this. The gene calls are TRBV5-1 and TRBJ1-1, with D tentatively TRBD1 (6 bases). CDR3 length: 12 amino acids. CDR1 and CDR2 from the germline V gene are SGHRS and YFSETQ. The CDR3 DNA sequence: TGCGCCAGCAGCTTGGATCAGGGGCGAATAAAGTTT. As protein: CASSLDQGRIKF.

The chain links TRBV5-1 to TRBJ2-1; no definite D call. V lost 0 bases and J 5 bases, leaving 6 bases between the germline ends. The CDR3 length is 13 residues. Looked up from germline, CDR1 is SGHRS and CDR2 is YFSETQ. CDR3 sequence (DNA): TGCGCCAGCAGCTTGGGGCGCCACAATGAGCAGTTCTTC. Protein: CASSLGRHNEQFF. Full variable domain (remainder filled in from reference TRBV5-1 and TRBJ2-1): KAGVTQTPRYLIKTRGQQVTLSCSPISGHRSVSWYQQTPGQGLQFLFEYFSETQRNKGNFPGRFSGRQFSNSRSEMNVSTLELGDSALYLCASSLGRHNEQFFGPGTRLTVL.

This clonotype was observed a few times. CDR3: CASSQDPPAGGSMREQFF. Here the CDR3 DNA reads TGCGCCAGCAGCCAAGATCCCCCCGCGGGGGGCTCTATGAGGGAGCAGTTCTTC. The gene calls are TRBV4-1 and TRBJ2-1, with 8 bases that match TRBD2. The CDR3 spans 18 residues. Germline V gene sequence: CDR1 MGHRA, CDR2 YSYEKL. V trimming: 0 bases; J trimming: 10 bases; junction bases outside the gene matches: 17.

By frequency in the sample, this clonotype is medium-sized. This chain joins TRBV12-3 or TRBV12-4 and TRBJ2-7; 7 bases agree with TRBD1. V shed 7 bases and J 3 bases; nucleotides not matched to a gene: 9. This CDR3 spans 14 amino acids. The CDR3 DNA reads as TGTGCCAGCACCAACCGGGACAGAGACTACGAGCAGTACTTC. Protein sequence: CASTNRDRDYEQYF.